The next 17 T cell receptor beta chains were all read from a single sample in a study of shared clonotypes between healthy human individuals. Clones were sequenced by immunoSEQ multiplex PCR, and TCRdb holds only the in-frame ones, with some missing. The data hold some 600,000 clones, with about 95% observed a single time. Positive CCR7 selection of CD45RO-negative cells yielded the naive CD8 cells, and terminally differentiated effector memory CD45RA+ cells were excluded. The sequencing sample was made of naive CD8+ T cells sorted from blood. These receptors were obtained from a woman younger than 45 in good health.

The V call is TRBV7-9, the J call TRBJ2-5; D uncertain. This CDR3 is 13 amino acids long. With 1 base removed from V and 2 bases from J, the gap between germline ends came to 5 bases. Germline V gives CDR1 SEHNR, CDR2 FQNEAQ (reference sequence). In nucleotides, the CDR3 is TGTGCCAGCAGCTTAGAACGGCAAGAGACCCAGTACTTC. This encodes CASSLERQETQYF.

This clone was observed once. CDR3 coding DNA: TGTGCCAGCACCTCGACCGGGACAGGCATCTATGGCTACACCTTC. Protein sequence: CASTSTGTGIYGYTF. The chain is built from TRBV27 and TRBJ1-2, with 8 bases aligning to TRBD1. The CDR3 consists of 15 residues. V lost 7 bases and J lost 4; bases outside the gene matches: 11. Germline V gives CDR1 MNHEY, CDR2 SMNVEV (reference sequence).

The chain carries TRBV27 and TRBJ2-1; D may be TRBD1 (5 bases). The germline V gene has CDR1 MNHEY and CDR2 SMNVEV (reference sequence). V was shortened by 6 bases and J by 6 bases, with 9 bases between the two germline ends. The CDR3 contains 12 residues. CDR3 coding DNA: TGTGCCAGCAGCCAGGGCGCCAATGAGCAGTTCTTC. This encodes CASSQGANEQFF.

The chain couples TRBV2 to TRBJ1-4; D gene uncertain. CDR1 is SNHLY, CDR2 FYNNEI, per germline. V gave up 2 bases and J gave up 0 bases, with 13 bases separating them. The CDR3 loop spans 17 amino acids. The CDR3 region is CASSEYGSRATNEKLFF. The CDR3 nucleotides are TGTGCCAGCAGTGAATACGGCAGCCGTGCAACTAATGAAAAACTGTTTTTT. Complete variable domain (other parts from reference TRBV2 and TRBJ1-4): EPEVTQTPSHQVTQMGQEVILRCVPISNHLYFYWYRQILGQKVEFLVSFYNNEISEKSEIFDDQFSVERPDGSNFTLKIRSTKLEDSAMYFCASSEYGSRATNEKLFFGSGTQLSVL.

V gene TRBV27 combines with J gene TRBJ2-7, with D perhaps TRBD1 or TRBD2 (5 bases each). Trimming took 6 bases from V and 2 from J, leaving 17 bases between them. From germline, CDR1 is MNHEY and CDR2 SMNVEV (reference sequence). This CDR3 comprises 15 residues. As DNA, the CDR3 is TGTGCCAGCAGCACCGGGACCCTTGGGACCTACGAGCAGTACTTC. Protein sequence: CASSTGTLGTYEQYF.

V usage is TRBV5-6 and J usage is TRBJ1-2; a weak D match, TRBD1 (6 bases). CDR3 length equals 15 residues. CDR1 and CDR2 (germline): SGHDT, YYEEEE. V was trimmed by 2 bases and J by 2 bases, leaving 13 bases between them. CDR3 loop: CASSFNPGVNYGYTF. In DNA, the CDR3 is TGTGCCAGCAGCTTTAATCCAGGGGTAAACTATGGCTACACCTTC.

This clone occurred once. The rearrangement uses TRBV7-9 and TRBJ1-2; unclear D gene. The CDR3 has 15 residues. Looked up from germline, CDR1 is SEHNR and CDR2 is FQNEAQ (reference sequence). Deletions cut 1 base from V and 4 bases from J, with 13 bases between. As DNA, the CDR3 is TGTGCCAGCAGCTTAGGGGTAACAGTGTTCTATGGCTACACCTTC. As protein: CASSLGVTVFYGYTF.

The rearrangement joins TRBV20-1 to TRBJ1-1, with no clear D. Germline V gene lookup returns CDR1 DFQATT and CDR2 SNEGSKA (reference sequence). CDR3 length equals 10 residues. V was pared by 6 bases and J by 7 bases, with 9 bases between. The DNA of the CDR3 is TGCAGTGCGAAAAGCGATGAAGCTTTCTTT. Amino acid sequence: CSAKSDEAFF.

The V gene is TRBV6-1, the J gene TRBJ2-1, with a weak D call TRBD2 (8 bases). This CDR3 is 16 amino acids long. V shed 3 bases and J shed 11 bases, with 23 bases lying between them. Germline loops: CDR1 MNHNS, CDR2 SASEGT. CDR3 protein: CASSDEDRSRGGKQFF. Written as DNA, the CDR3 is TGTGCCAGCAGTGATGAGGACAGGAGTCGGGGGGGAAAGCAGTTCTTC.

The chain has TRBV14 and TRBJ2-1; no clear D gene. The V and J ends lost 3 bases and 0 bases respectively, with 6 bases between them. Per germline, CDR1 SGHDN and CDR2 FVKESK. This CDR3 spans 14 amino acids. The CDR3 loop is CASSQASSYNEQFF. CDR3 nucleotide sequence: TGTGCCAGCAGCCAGGCTAGCTCCTACAATGAGCAGTTCTTC. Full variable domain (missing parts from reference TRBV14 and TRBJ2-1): EAGVTQFPSHSVIEKGQTVTLRCDPISGHDNLYWYRRVMGKEIKFLLHFVKESKQDESGMPNNRFLAERTGGTYSTLKVQPAELEDSGVYFCASSQASSYNEQFFGPGTRLTVL.

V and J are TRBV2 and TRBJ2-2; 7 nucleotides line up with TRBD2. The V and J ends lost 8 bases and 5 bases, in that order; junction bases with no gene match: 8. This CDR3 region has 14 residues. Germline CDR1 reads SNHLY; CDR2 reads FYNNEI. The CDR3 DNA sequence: TGTGCCAGCTACGGAGCGGGATGGACCGGGGAGCTGTTTTTT. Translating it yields CASYGAGWTGELFF.

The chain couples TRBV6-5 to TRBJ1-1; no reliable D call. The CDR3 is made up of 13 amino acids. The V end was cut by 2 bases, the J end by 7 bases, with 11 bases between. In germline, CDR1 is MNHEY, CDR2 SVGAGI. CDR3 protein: CASSYGFWDEAFF. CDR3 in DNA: TGTGCCAGCAGTTACGGATTCTGGGATGAAGCTTTCTTT.

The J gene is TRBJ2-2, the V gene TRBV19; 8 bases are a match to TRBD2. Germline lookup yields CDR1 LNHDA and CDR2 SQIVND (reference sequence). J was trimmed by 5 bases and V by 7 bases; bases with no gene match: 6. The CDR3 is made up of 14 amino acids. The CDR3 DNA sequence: TGTGCCAGTATCCGGGGGGGCCGAACCGGGGAGCTGTTTTTT. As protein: CASIRGGRTGELFF. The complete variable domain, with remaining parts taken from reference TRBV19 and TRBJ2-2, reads DGGITQSPKYLFRKEGQNVTLSCEQNLNHDAMYWYRQDPGQGLRLIYYSQIVNDFQKGDIAEGYSVSREKKESFPLTVTSAQKNPTAFYLCASIRGGRTGELFFGEGSRLTVL.

This CDR3 reads CASTPGVYEQYF. The DNA of the CDR3 is TGTGCCAGCACCCCTGGGGTATACGAGCAGTACTTC. The genes are TRBV11-2 and TRBJ2-7; no firm D call. Trimming stripped 7 bases from V and 4 bases from J, with 11 bases between. The CDR3 spans 12 residues. Germline values: CDR1 SGHAT, CDR2 FQNNGV.

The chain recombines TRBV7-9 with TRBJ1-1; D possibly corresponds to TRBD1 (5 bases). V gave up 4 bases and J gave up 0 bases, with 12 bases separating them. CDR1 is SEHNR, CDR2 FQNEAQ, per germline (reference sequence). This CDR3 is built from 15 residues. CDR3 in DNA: TGTGCCAGCAGCTCACCCGGGACCTTGAACACTGAAGCTTTCTTT. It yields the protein CASSSPGTLNTEAFF. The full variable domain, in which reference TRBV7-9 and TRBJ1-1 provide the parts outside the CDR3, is DTGVSQNPRHKITKRGQNVTFRCDPISEHNRLYWYRQTLGQGPEFLTYFQNEAQLEKSRLLSDRFSAERPKGSFSTLEIQRTEQGDSAMYLCASSSPGTLNTEAFFGQGTRLTVV.

The CDR3 DNA follows: TGTGCCAGCAGCTTAGTTCCGGACACGGGAAATGAAAAACTGTTTTTT. Protein sequence: CASSLVPDTGNEKLFF. The V call is TRBV11-2, the J call TRBJ1-4, with D possibly being TRBD1 (5 bases). The CDR3 covers 16 residues. The ends were cut back, 1 base at V and 5 bases at J, with 14 bases in the middle. From germline, CDR1 is SGHAT and CDR2 FQNNGV.

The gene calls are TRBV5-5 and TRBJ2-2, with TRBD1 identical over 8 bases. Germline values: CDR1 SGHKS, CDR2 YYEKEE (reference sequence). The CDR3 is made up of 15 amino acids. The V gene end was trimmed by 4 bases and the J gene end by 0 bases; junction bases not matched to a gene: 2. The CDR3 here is CASSPQGANTGELFF. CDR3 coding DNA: TGTGCCAGCAGCCCACAGGGGGCGAACACCGGGGAGCTGTTTTTT. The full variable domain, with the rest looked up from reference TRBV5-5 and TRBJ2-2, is DAGVTQSPTHLIKTRGQQVTLRCSPISGHKSVSWYQQVLGQGPQFIFQYYEKEERGRGNFPDRFSARQFPNYSSELNVNALLLGDSALYLCASSPQGANTGELFFGEGSRLTVL.